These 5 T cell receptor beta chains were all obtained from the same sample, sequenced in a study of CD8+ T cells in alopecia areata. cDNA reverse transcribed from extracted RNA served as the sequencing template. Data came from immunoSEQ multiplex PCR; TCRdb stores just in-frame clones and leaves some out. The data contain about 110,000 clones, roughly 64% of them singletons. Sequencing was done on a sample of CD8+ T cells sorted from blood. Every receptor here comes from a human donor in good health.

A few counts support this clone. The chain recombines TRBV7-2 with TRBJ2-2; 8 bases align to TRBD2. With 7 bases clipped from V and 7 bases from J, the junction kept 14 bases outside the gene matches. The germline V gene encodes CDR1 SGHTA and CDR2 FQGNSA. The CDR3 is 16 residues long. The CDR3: CASNVVPGGAHGELFF. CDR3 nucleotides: TGTGCCAGCAACGTGGTTCCCGGGGGGGCCCACGGGGAGCTGTTTTTT. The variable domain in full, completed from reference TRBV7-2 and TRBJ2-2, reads GAGVSQSPSNKVTEKGKDVELRCDPISGHTALYWYRQSLGQGLEFLIYFQGNSAPDKSGLPSDRFSAERTGGSVSTLTIQRTQQEDSAVYLCASNVVPGGAHGELFFGEGSRLTVL.

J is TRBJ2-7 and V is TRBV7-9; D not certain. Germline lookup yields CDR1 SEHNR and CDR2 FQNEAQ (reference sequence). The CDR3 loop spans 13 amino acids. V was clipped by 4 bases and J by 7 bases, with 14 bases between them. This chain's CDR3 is CASSSGAPLEQYF. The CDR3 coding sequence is TGTGCCAGCAGCTCAGGCGCTCCTTTGGAGCAGTACTTC.

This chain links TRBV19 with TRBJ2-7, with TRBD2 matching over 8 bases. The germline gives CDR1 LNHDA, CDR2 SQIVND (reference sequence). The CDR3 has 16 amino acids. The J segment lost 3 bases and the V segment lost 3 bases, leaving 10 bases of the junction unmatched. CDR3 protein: CASSMITSGNLYEQYF. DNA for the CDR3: TGTGCCAGTAGTATGATAACTAGCGGCAACCTCTACGAGCAGTACTTC. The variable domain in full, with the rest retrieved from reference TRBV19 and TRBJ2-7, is DGGITQSPKYLFRKEGQNVTLSCEQNLNHDAMYWYRQDPGQGLRLIYYSQIVNDFQKGDIAEGYSVSREKKESFPLTVTSAQKNPTAFYLCASSMITSGNLYEQYFGPGTRLTVT.

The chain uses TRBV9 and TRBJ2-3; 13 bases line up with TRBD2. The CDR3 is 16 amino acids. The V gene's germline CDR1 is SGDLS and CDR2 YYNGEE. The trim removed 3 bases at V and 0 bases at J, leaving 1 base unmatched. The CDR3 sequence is CASSETSGGSTDTQYF. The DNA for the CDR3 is TGTGCCAGCAGCGAGACTAGCGGGGGGAGCACAGATACGCAGTATTTT.

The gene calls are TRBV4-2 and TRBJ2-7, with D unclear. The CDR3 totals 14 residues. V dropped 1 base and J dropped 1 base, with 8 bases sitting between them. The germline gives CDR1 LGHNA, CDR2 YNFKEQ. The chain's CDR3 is CASSQGGGSYEQYF. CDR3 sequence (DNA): TGTGCCAGCAGCCAAGGCGGCGGTTCCTACGAGCAGTACTTC.